This T cell receptor beta chain came from a study of beta chain features in type 1 diabetes. A few counts support this clone. The CDR3 extends over 15 amino acids. Between the trimmed V and J ends, which lost 2 bases and 6 bases, there was a span of 14 bases. Germline values: CDR1 SGHDT, CDR2 YYEEEE. The study reverse transcribed the entire isolated RNA, so it sequenced expressed TCRB transcripts. TCRdb's copy holds only in-frame clones and misses some; the assay was immunoSEQ multiplex PCR. Among under 950,000 clones listed, about 17% were seen once. By way of CD45RO/CCR7/CD25/CD127/CD95/CD27, the CD4+ regulatory, stem cell-like memory, central memory and naive cells were sorted.

This TCR derives from a woman aged 18-35 years in good health. The material sequenced was naive CD4+ T cells from blood. The genes are TRBV5-6 and TRBJ2-2; tentatively, D is TRBD1 (6 bases). The CDR3, as DNA: TGTGCCAGCAGCTTTTTACAGGGTATCGCCGGGGAGCTGTTTTTT. Residues: CASSFLQGIAGELFF. Together with reference TRBV5-6 and TRBJ2-2, the CDR3 gives the full variable domain: DAGVTQSPTHLIKTRGQQVTLRCSPKSGHDTVSWYQQALGQGPQFIFQYYEEEERQRGNFPDRFSGHQFPNYSSELNVNALLLGDSALYLCASSFLQGIAGELFFGEGSRLTVL.